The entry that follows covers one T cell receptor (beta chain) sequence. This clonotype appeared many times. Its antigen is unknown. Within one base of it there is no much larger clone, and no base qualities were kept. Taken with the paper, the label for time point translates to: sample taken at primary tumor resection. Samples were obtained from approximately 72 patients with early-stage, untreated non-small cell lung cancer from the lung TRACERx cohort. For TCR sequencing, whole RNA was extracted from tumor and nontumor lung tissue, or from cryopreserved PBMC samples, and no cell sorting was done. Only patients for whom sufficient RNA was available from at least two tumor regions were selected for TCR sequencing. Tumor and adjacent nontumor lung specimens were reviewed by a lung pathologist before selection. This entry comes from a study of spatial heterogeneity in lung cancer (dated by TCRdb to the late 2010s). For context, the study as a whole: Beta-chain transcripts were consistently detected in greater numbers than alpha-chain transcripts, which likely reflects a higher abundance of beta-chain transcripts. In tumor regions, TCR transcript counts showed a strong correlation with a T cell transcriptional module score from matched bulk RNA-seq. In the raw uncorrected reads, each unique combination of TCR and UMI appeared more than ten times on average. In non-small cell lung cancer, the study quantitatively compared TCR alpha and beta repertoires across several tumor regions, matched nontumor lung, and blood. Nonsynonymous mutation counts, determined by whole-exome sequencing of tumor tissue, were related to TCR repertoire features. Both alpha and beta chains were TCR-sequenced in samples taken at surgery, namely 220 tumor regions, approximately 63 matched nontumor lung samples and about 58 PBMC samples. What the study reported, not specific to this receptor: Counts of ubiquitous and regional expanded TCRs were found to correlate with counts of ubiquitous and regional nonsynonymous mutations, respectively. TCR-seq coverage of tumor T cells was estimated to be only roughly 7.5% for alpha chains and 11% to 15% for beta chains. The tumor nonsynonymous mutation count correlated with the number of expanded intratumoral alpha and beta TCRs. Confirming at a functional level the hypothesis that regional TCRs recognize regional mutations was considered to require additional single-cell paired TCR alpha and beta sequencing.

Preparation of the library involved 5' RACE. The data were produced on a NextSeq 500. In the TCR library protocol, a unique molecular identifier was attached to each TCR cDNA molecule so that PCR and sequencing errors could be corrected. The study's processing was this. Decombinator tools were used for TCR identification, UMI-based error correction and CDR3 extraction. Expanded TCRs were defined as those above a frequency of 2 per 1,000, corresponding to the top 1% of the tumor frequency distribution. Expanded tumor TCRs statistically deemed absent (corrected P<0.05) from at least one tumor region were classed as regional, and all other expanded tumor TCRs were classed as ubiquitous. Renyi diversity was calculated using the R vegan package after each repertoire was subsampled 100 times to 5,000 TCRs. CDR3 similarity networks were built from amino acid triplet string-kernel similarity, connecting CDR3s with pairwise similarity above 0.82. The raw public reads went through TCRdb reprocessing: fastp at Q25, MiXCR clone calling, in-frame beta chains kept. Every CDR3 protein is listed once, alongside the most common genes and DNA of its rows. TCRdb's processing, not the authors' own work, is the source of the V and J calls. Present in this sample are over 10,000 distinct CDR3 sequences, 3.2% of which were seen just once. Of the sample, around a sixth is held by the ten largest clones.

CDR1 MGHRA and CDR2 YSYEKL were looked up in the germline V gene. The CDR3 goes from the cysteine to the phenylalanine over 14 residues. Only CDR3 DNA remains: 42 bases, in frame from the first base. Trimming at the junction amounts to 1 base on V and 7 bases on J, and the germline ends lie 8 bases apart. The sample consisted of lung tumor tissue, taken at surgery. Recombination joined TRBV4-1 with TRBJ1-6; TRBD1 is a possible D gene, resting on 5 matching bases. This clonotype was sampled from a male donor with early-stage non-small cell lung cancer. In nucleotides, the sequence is TGCGCCAGCAGCCAAGCGACAGAAAATTCACCCCTCCACTTT. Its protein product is CASSQATENSPLHF.